The 10 T cell receptor beta chains presented below share a single source sample, sequenced in a study of blood T cell repertoires in COVID-19. Profiling relied on immunoSEQ multiplex PCR, and the TCRdb table lists in-frame clones only, not all of them. The repertoire has about 30,000 clones, just over 90% of them found once; the top ten carry around 2.4%. Sequencing was carried out using peripheral blood. These TCRs come from a man aged 45-60 years with active COVID-19.

The genes are TRBV29-1 and TRBJ2-7, with 8 bases matching TRBD1. Germline assignment: CDR1 SQVTM and CDR2 ANQGSEA. The CDR3 is made up of 14 amino acids. The V gene end was trimmed by 3 bases and the J gene end by 3 bases; junction bases not matched to a gene: 7. CDR3 sequence reads: CSVEFGGQGYEQYF. DNA for the CDR3: TGCAGCGTTGAGTTTGGCGGACAGGGCTACGAGCAGTACTTC.

The V and J genes are TRBV5-1 and TRBJ1-4, with a possible D match to TRBD1 (5 bases). CDR1 SGHRS and CDR2 YFSETQ come from the germline V gene. The CDR3 is 15 amino acids. The V end was cut by 0 bases, the J end by 7 bases, with 13 bases between. The CDR3 nucleotides are TGCGCCAGCAGCTTGGAATCGGGGGGAGGTGAAAAACTGTTTTTT. Translating it yields CASSLESGGGEKLFF.

This chain joins TRBV3-1 (or the pseudogene TRBV3-2) and TRBJ2-2; D unresolved. Trimming took off 1 base at V and 6 bases at J, with 6 bases between the two ends. Germline lookup yields CDR1 LGHDT and CDR2 YNNKEL (reference sequence). The CDR3 totals 13 residues. The CDR3 DNA sequence: TGTGCCAGCAGCCAAGGGGCGCCCGGGGAGCTGTTTTTT. Amino acid sequence: CASSQGAPGELFF.

This chain connects TRBV18 to TRBJ1-3; 7 nucleotides align to TRBD1. Germline loops: CDR1 KGHSH, CDR2 LQKENI. There are 16 residues in the CDR3. V gave up 6 bases and J gave up 0 bases; unmatched junction bases: 8. CDR3 coding DNA: TGTGCCAGCTCCCCGGGACAGCCTAGCTCTGGAAACACCATATATTTT. Translation gives CASSPGQPSSGNTIYF.

The chain uses TRBV7-7 and TRBJ2-2; D possibly corresponds to TRBD2 (5 bases). This CDR3 has 15 amino acids. V gave up 3 bases and J gave up 3 bases, with 11 bases separating them. CDR1 and CDR2 (germline): SSHAT, FNYEAQ (reference sequence). The CDR3 region has the DNA TGTGCCAGCAGCTTGAGCGGTCCTTACACCGGGGAGCTGTTTTTT. It yields the protein CASSLSGPYTGELFF.

In its sample, this clone was seen once. This chain connects TRBV30 to TRBJ2-1; 8 nucleotides align to TRBD2. J gave up 2 bases and V 3 bases, and 6 bases lay outside the gene matches. Germline CDR1 reads GTSNPN; CDR2 reads SVGIG (reference sequence). CDR3 length: 15 residues. CDR3 amino acids: CAWSRRGVPYNEQFF. The CDR3 DNA sequence: TGTGCCTGGAGCCGGCGGGGGGTGCCCTACAATGAGCAGTTCTTC.

The chain carries TRBV28 and TRBJ2-1; 8 nucleotides align to TRBD2. The CDR3 has 18 residues. V lost 5 bases, J lost 7 bases, and 19 bases stayed unmatched. Germline assignment: CDR1 MDHEN and CDR2 SYDVKM. CDR3 in DNA: TGTGCCAGCAGTCCCCGACGTGCCGGCCTAGCGGGTTTAAATGAGCAGTTCTTC. Residues: CASSPRRAGLAGLNEQFF.

The chain carries TRBV6-5 and TRBJ1-2, with D perhaps TRBD1 (5 bases). Germline values: CDR1 MNHEY, CDR2 SVGAGI. The CDR3 extends over 13 amino acids. V lost 6 bases, J lost 0 bases, and 8 bases lay in between. The CDR3 protein is CASSRAANYGYTF. In DNA, the CDR3 is TGTGCCAGCAGCAGGGCCGCTAACTATGGCTACACCTTC.

The V gene is TRBV6-5, the J gene TRBJ1-6; 8 positions match TRBD1. J was trimmed by 9 bases and V by 5 bases; bases with no gene match: 9. The CDR3 length is 15 residues. Per germline, CDR1 MNHEY and CDR2 SVGAGI. The CDR3 DNA reads TGTGCCAGCAGTCCCAACCAGGGGGCTGGTTCACCCCTCCACTTT. Protein: CASSPNQGAGSPLHF.

V gene TRBV27 combines with J gene TRBJ1-2, with TRBD1 matching over 9 bases. The junction had 3 bases not matched to a gene; V was cut back by 5 bases and J by 2 bases. The CDR3 loop spans 14 amino acids. Germline V lookup: CDR1 MNHEY, CDR2 SMNVEV (reference sequence). CDR3 coding DNA: TGTGCCAGCAGTCCCGGGACAGGGAACTATGGCTACACCTTC. Residues: CASSPGTGNYGYTF.